The subject of this entry is one T cell receptor beta chain. Antigen: not known. The junction had 9 bases not matched to a gene; V was cut back by 5 bases and J by 0 bases. The CDR3 covers 15 residues. Germline assignment: CDR1 DFQATT and CDR2 SNEGSKA (reference sequence). The sample is drawn from a study of neurological immune-mediated disorders. TCRdb analysed the 5' RACE reads with MiXCR anew, one entry per CDR3 protein. The sample yields 36,000 or so distinct CDR3 sequences, under 13% seen once. The unsorted libraries were made from 2 million PBMCs kept at -80 C. Points from the study as a whole: In HTLV-1-associated myelopathy, TCR clonal expansion was greatest, and in multiple sclerosis it was least, below healthy controls.

Sequenced material: PBMCs. The sequence was obtained from a woman aged 25 to 39 with HTLV-1-associated myelopathy (HAM/TSP). This chain connects TRBV20-1 to TRBJ1-2; the match to TRBD1 covers 7 bases. The CDR3: CSAPPQGPSNYGYTF. As DNA, the CDR3 is TGCAGTGCTCCGCCACAGGGGCCCTCTAACTATGGCTACACCTTC.